Listed here are 27 T cell receptor beta chains from one sample, sequenced in a study of control samples from healthy donors and cancer patients. The assay was immunoSEQ multiplex PCR, and TCRdb's table has in-frame clones only and misses some. The table records approximately 82,000 clones, approximately 89% of them present only once. Sequenced sample: blood. These receptors came from a man aged 45 to 65 in good health.

In nucleotides, the CDR3 is TGTGCCAGCAGCTTAGTGGTTCCAGAGACCCAGTACTTC. Translating it yields CASSLVVPETQYF. This chain links TRBV7-2 with TRBJ2-5; D gene unclear. V shed 1 base and J shed 4 bases, with 7 bases lying between them. Germline CDR1 reads SGHTA; CDR2 reads FQGNSA. CDR3 length equals 13 residues. The full variable domain, in which reference TRBV7-2 and TRBJ2-5 provide the parts outside the CDR3, is GAGVSQSPSNKVTEKGKDVELRCDPISGHTALYWYRQSLGQGLEFLIYFQGNSAPDKSGLPSDRFSAERTGGSVSTLTIQRTQQEDSAVYLCASSLVVPETQYFGPGTRLLVL.

This chain's CDR3 is CASKDRGSGNTIYF. The CDR3 bases are TGTGCCAGTAAGGACAGGGGCTCTGGAAACACCATATATTTT. The chain combines TRBV19 with TRBJ1-3; 9 nucleotides line up with TRBD1. CDR1 is LNHDA, CDR2 SQIVND, per germline (reference sequence). The ends lost 7 bases at V and 0 bases at J; junction bases unmatched: 1. This CDR3 is built from 14 residues.

The J gene is TRBJ1-5, the V gene TRBV6-5, with D uncertain. Germline V CDR1 and CDR2: MNHEY, SVGAGI. The CDR3 extends over 14 amino acids. V was trimmed by 8 bases and J by 3 bases, leaving 14 bases between them. The CDR3 nucleotides are TGTGCCAGCTCAGACCAAGGCTTCAATCAGCCCCAGCATTTT. Amino acid sequence: CASSDQGFNQPQHF.

The V call is TRBV5-1, the J call TRBJ2-5; TRBD1 aligns across 9 bases. Germline CDR1 and CDR2: SGHRS and YFSETQ. J was trimmed by 2 bases and V by 4 bases; bases with no gene match: 9. This CDR3 has 16 residues. The DNA for the CDR3 is TGCGCCAGCAGCATGGGACAGGGTGGCGGACAAGAGACCCAGTACTTC. It specifies CASSMGQGGGQETQYF.

This chain uses TRBV27 with TRBJ2-7, with 12 bases that match TRBD2. Germline CDR1 MNHEY, CDR2 SMNVEV (reference sequence). Germline trimming cut 6 bases from V and 2 bases from J; bases unmatched to any gene: 5. The CDR3 is made up of 15 amino acids. CDR3 sequence (DNA): TGTGCCAGCAGCAAGACTAGCGGGAGCCCCTACGAGCAGTACTTC. Amino acid sequence: CASSKTSGSPYEQYF.

The J gene is TRBJ1-1, the V gene TRBV19; D is ambiguous. Germline V gene sequence: CDR1 LNHDA, CDR2 SQIVND (reference sequence). Trimming took off 7 bases at V and 0 bases at J, with 12 bases between the two ends. The CDR3 totals 14 residues. The CDR3 nucleotides read TGTGCCAGTAACTCGGTGGGTATGAACACTGAAGCTTTCTTT. Its protein is CASNSVGMNTEAFF.

This rearrangement joins TRBV15 to TRBJ2-7; maybe TRBD2 (5 bases). The CDR3 is made up of 11 amino acids. Germline CDR1 and CDR2: LNHNV and YYDKDF (reference sequence). The ends were cut back, 8 bases at V and 2 bases at J, with 7 bases in the middle. Here the CDR3 DNA reads TGTGCCACCGGGAGCACCTACGAGCAGTACGTC. Protein product: CATGSTYEQYV.

V is TRBV7-2 and J is TRBJ1-1; the D is unclear. CDR1 and CDR2 (germline): SGHTA, FQGNSA. Trimming removed 2 bases at V and 1 base at J, with 5 bases between. This CDR3 spans 13 amino acids. The CDR3 is CASSLNRNTEAFF. The CDR3 coding sequence is TGTGCCAGCAGCTTAAACAGGAACACTGAAGCTTTCTTT. The full variable domain, rest sourced from reference TRBV7-2 and TRBJ1-1, is GAGVSQSPSNKVTEKGKDVELRCDPISGHTALYWYRQSLGQGLEFLIYFQGNSAPDKSGLPSDRFSAERTGGSVSTLTIQRTQQEDSAVYLCASSLNRNTEAFFGQGTRLTVV.

This chain links TRBV7-3 with TRBJ2-5; 9 nucleotides match TRBD2. With 1 base clipped from V and 5 bases from J, the junction kept 8 bases outside the gene matches. CDR1 and CDR2 (germline): SGHTA, FQGTGA. There are 16 residues in the CDR3. The CDR3 bases are TGTGCCAGCAGCTTAAGGCTAGCGGGATTAGGGGAGACCCAGTACTTC. It specifies CASSLRLAGLGETQYF.

The CDR3 protein is CASSDGLAGTGELFF. The DNA for the CDR3 is TGTGCCAGCAGCGACGGACTAGCGGGCACCGGGGAGCTGTTTTTT. This chain uses TRBV9 with TRBJ2-2, with TRBD2 matching over 11 bases. CDR1 and CDR2 from the germline V gene are SGDLS and YYNGEE. CDR3 length: 15 amino acids. Trimming took 3 bases from V and 4 from J; bases not matched to a gene: 2.

The table lists this clone with a few counts. The chain recombines TRBV10-1 with TRBJ2-3, with D tentatively TRBD1 (5 bases). Germline lookup yields CDR1 WNHNN and CDR2 SYGVQD (reference sequence). The CDR3 length is 13 residues. V shed 5 bases and J shed 4 bases, with 10 bases lying between them. As DNA, the CDR3 is TGCGCCAGCAGTCCAGGGATGCCAGATACGCAGTATTTT. It translates to CASSPGMPDTQYF.

This sequence joins TRBV12-3 or TRBV12-4 and TRBJ1-5; no definite D call. The V and J ends lost 3 bases and 4 bases respectively, with 7 bases between them. This CDR3 is 13 amino acids long. This CDR3 reads CASSLEKNQPQHF. The CDR3 DNA is TGTGCCAGCAGTTTGGAGAAAAATCAGCCCCAGCATTTT.

In DNA, the CDR3 is TGTGCCAGCAGTTTAAGATTGGACAGACCTTACGAGCAGTACTTC. This codes for CASSLRLDRPYEQYF. J is TRBJ2-7 and V is TRBV27; D is perhaps TRBD1 (6 bases). The germline V and J ends were trimmed by 2 bases and 4 bases, with 15 bases remaining between them. The CDR3 has 15 amino acids. Germline loops: CDR1 MNHEY, CDR2 SMNVEV (reference sequence).

This clone was observed a few times. The V gene is TRBV6-4, the J gene TRBJ1-1; D unresolved. The germline V and J ends were trimmed by 4 bases and 1 base, with 7 bases remaining between them. The CDR3 totals 13 residues. Germline V lookup: CDR1 MRHNA, CDR2 SNTAGT. The CDR3 spells CASSVEKNTEAFF. Written as DNA, the CDR3 is TGTGCCAGCAGTGTAGAGAAGAACACTGAAGCTTTCTTT.

CDR3 region: CATSDSSLAGVGETQYF. As DNA, the CDR3 is TGTGCCACCAGTGATTCCTCACTAGCGGGGGTTGGAGAGACCCAGTACTTC. The chain links TRBV24-1 to TRBJ2-5; 11 bases match TRBD2. V shed 2 bases and J 4 bases; nucleotides not matched to a gene: 8. This CDR3 is 17 amino acids long. The V gene's germline CDR1 is KGHDR and CDR2 SFDVKD.

Concerning this clone: The sample carries other DNA sequences with the same CDR3. The chain is built from TRBV4-2 and TRBJ1-2; D is ambiguous. The CDR3 loop spans 14 amino acids. With 0 bases removed from V and 0 bases from J, the gap between germline ends came to 5 bases. Germline CDR1 reads LGHNA; CDR2 reads YNFKEQ. The CDR3 spells CASSQDQSNYGYTF. CDR3 coding DNA: TGTGCCAGCAGCCAAGATCAATCTAACTATGGCTACACCTTC.

This clone was counted a few times. The chain is built from TRBV6-5 and TRBJ1-2; no reliable D call. CDR3 length: 13 amino acids. V was trimmed by 4 bases and J by 4 bases, leaving 10 bases between them. CDR1 and CDR2 (germline): MNHEY, SVGAGI. CDR3 nucleotides: TGTGCCAGCAGTTCGGGAGGTTTCTATGGCTACACCTTC. Its protein is CASSSGGFYGYTF.

The CDR3 is CASSQDRGGTEAFF. As DNA, the CDR3 is TGTGCCAGCAGCCAAGACAGGGGGGGTACTGAAGCTTTCTTT. The rearrangement links TRBV14 to TRBJ1-1, with TRBD1 matching 7 bases. The CDR3 has 14 residues. Losses at the gene ends were 0 bases for V and 5 bases for J; bases not matched to a gene: 3. Germline loops: CDR1 SGHDN, CDR2 FVKESK.

The V call is TRBV11-2, the J call TRBJ2-5; 12 nucleotides match TRBD1. The trim removed 1 base at V and 5 bases at J, leaving 8 bases unmatched. CDR3 length: 17 amino acids. CDR1 SGHAT and CDR2 FQNNGV come from the germline V gene. CDR3 nucleotides: TGTGCCAGCAGCTTAGTGGGCGGGACAGGGGGCGTGGAGACCCAGTACTTC. Amino acid sequence: CASSLVGGTGGVETQYF.

The chain is built from TRBV27 and TRBJ2-3; weak D call: TRBD1 (5 bases). Looked up from germline, CDR1 is MNHEY and CDR2 is SMNVEV (reference sequence). The CDR3 length is 13 residues. V was shortened by 8 bases and J by 3 bases, with 12 bases between the two germline ends. The CDR3 sequence: CASGLQVTDTQYF. CDR3 nucleotides: TGTGCCAGCGGCCTACAGGTGACAGATACGCAGTATTTT.

V gene TRBV5-8 combines with J gene TRBJ1-3; 8 bases agree with TRBD1. The J segment lost 3 bases and the V segment lost 1 base, leaving 9 bases of the junction unmatched. CDR3 size: 17 residues. CDR1 is SGHTS, CDR2 YDEGEE, per germline. The CDR3 loop reads CASSLPGRGHYGNTIYF. The CDR3 bases are TGTGCCAGCAGCTTGCCAGGCAGGGGGCATTATGGAAACACCATATATTTT.

This clone showed up just a few times. The chain is built from TRBV4-1 and TRBJ1-1; D is possibly TRBD1 (5 bases). CDR1 and CDR2 (germline): MGHRA, YSYEKL. Trimming took 2 bases from V and 2 from J, leaving 12 bases between them. CDR3 length: 15 residues. The CDR3 is CASSQIRRGNTEAFF. CDR3 nucleotide sequence: TGCGCCAGCAGCCAAATCAGGCGGGGCAACACTGAAGCTTTCTTT.

The genes are TRBV6-5 and TRBJ2-1; perhaps D is TRBD1 or TRBD2 (7 bases each). CDR3 length equals 15 residues. Deletions cut 6 bases from V and 4 bases from J, with 16 bases between. The V gene's germline CDR1 is MNHEY and CDR2 SVGAGI. This CDR3 reads CASRLAGGGYNEQFF. DNA for the CDR3: TGTGCCAGCAGGCTAGCAGGGGGGGGGTACAATGAGCAGTTCTTC.

The chain carries TRBV11-3 and TRBJ2-5; 8 nucleotides match TRBD1. The CDR3 loop spans 15 amino acids. Germline assignment: CDR1 SGHNT and CDR2 YENEEA. Losses at the gene ends were 1 base for V and 5 bases for J; bases not matched to a gene: 6. The CDR3 here is CASSLGDRLWETQYF. The DNA of the CDR3 is TGTGCCAGCAGCTTAGGGGACAGGCTGTGGGAGACCCAGTACTTC.

The V call is TRBV10-2, the J call TRBJ2-1, with 8 bases identical to TRBD1. V was pared by 4 bases and J by 4 bases, with 0 bases of the junction left unmatched. The germline V gene has CDR1 WSHSY and CDR2 SAAADI. The CDR3 has 13 amino acids. CDR3 DNA sequence: TGCGCCAGCAGTGGGACAGGGTACAATGAGCAGTTCTTC. Translation gives CASSGTGYNEQFF.

The chain uses TRBV18 and TRBJ1-1, with 9 bases that match TRBD1. The CDR3 consists of 16 residues. Trimming cost V 3 bases and J 5 bases; bases outside gene matches: 10. Germline V lookup: CDR1 KGHSH, CDR2 LQKENI. CDR3 sequence: CASSPRPDRGGTEAFF. The CDR3 DNA is TGTGCCAGCTCACCGAGACCGGACAGGGGAGGGACTGAAGCTTTCTTT. Looking up the rest from reference TRBV18 and TRBJ1-1 gives the full variable domain: NAGVMQNPRHLVRRRGQEARLRCSPMKGHSHVYWYRQLPEEGLKFMVYLQKENIIDESGMPKERFSAEFPKEGPSILRIQQVVRGDSAAYFCASSPRPDRGGTEAFFGQGTRLTVV.

The chain has TRBV19 and TRBJ2-2; D perhaps matches TRBD1 (6 bases). Between the trimmed V and J ends, which lost 5 bases and 11 bases, there was a span of 12 bases. From germline, CDR1 is LNHDA and CDR2 SQIVND (reference sequence). This CDR3 spans 12 amino acids. Here the CDR3 reads CASSFGGTELFF. The CDR3 DNA follows: TGTGCCAGTAGTTTTGGGGGCACAGAGCTGTTTTTT.